Each of the 3 T cell receptor beta chains below was sequenced from the same sample in a study of molecular identifiers for immune sequencing clone quantification. One entry per CDR3 protein, called by TCRdb with MiXCR from the PCR reads. The table lists under 600,000 distinct CDR3 sequences, less than 30% of them singletons. The specimen was naive CD8+ T cells from blood, with Jurkat cell RNA spiked in. Subset defined: FACS-sorted CD8+CD4-CCR7+CD45RA+ naive T cells. These receptors were taken from a human donor in good health. Some libraries in this study had Jurkat cell RNA spiked in.

A note on this clonotype: Given a far larger clone just one base away, this is likely a sequencing read error. This chain joins TRBV7-2 and TRBJ2-5; D tentatively reads TRBD1 or TRBD2 (5 bases each). CDR3 size: 12 residues. Germline values: CDR1 SGHTA, CDR2 FQGNSA. The ends were cut back, 4 bases at V and 4 bases at J, with 7 bases in the middle. CDR3 region: CTSSWDLETQYF. The CDR3 bases are TGTACCAGCAGCTGGGACCTAGAGACCCAGTACTTC.

This rearrangement joins TRBV6-5 to TRBJ2-7, with TRBD2 as a possible D gene (6 bases). The V gene's germline CDR1 is MNHEY and CDR2 SVGAGI. Trimming took 6 bases from V and 3 from J, leaving 12 bases between them. This CDR3 has 13 residues. CDR3 protein: CASRPDGGYEQYF. In nucleotides, the CDR3 is TGTGCCAGCAGACCCGACGGGGGCTACGAGCAGTACTTC.

The CDR3 sequence is CASSAPQGPYNEQFF. CDR3 DNA: TGTGCCAGCAGCGCCCCACAGGGGCCCTACAATGAGCAGTTCTTC. This chain uses TRBV9 with TRBJ2-1, with 7 bases matching TRBD1. The CDR3 loop spans 15 amino acids. CDR1 is SGDLS, CDR2 YYNGEE, per germline. V shed 3 bases, J shed 2 bases, and the junction held 5 bases outside the gene matches.